This TCR beta chain comes out of a study of early T cells in non-severe SARS-CoV-2 infection. Study in general: With bulk RNA from unsorted whole blood as input, sequencing yielded unpaired chains. Study conclusions and caveats: A preference for anti-spike CD8 responses marked VDJdb matching, which missed private and CD4 specificities.

Details on this clonotype: The antigen is unknown.

The protocol attached unique molecular identifiers to individual cDNA molecules. From the 5' RACE reads, TCRdb called clonotypes with MiXCR, one entry per CDR3 protein. The sample has some 57,000 distinct CDR3 sequences, 10% to 11% seen once. The V end was cut by 0 bases, the J end by 0 bases, with 15 bases between. The CDR3 is 17 amino acids. CDR1 is LGHDT and CDR2 is YNNKEL in the germline V gene (reference sequence). The rearrangement links TRBV3-1 to TRBJ2-7; D possibly uses TRBD1 or TRBD2 (5 bases each). The sample comprised whole blood. The source of this sequence is an adult who was a healthcare worker with PCR-confirmed SARS-CoV-2 infection or an uninfected control (not recorded which). DNA of the CDR3: TGTGCCAGCAGCCAAGATTGGGCCTTTGGGGGCTCCTACGAGCAGTACTTC. Translated, it gives CASSQDWAFGGSYEQYF.